This TCR beta chain was recorded in a study of blood T cell repertoires in COVID-19. Study at large: Sites across the United States, Italy and Spain contributed samples from acute and convalescent COVID-19. The analysed material was cDNA or gDNA that came from T cells, B-cell-depleted T cells, or PBMCs.

In the authors' methods: Nucleated cell counts were estimated from reference gene primer amplification. Some clones are missing from TCRdb's copy, which holds only in-frame ones; the method was immunoSEQ multiplex PCR. From that table come the V and J calls and clone size; the DNA was used to work out D and trimming. The sample holds approximately 45,000 clones, 87% seen once. The germline V gene has CDR1 MNHEY and CDR2 SVGAGI. V was pared by 6 bases and J by 2 bases, with 8 bases between. The CDR3 has 13 residues. In its sample, this clone was seen once. Sequenced material: peripheral blood. The sequence came from a human donor in a cohort sampled during active COVID-19. The chain is built from TRBV6-5 and TRBJ2-4, with D unresolved. The CDR3 spells CASRSVPKNIQYF. CDR3 coding DNA: TGTGCCAGCAGAAGCGTGCCCAAAAACATTCAGTACTTC.